The clone carrying this T cell receptor beta chain has ten or more counts. The sample comes from a study of CDR3 diversity in severe acne. The junction had 5 bases not matched to a gene; V was cut back by 6 bases and J by 2 bases. This CDR3 is 14 amino acids long. CDR1 is SNHLY, CDR2 FYNNEI, per germline. A single record per CDR3 protein comes from TCRdb applying MiXCR to the PCR reads. The table shows tens of thousands of distinct CDR3 sequences, with about 54% occurring only once. The sample consisted of blood. The V and J genes are TRBV2 and TRBJ2-5; 8 positions match TRBD2. This clonotype was sampled from a male donor in good health, without acne. CDR3 residues: CASSELAVQETQYF. The CDR3 DNA reads TGTGCCAGCAGCGAACTAGCGGTACAAGAGACCCAGTACTTC. The complete variable domain, with remaining parts taken from reference TRBV2 and TRBJ2-5, reads EPEVTQTPSHQVTQMGQEVILRCVPISNHLYFYWYRQILGQKVEFLVSFYNNEISEKSEIFDDQFSVERPDGSNFTLKIRSTKLEDSAMYFCASSELAVQETQYFGPGTRLLVL.